The 30 T cell receptor beta chains reported below all come from one sample, sequenced in a study of T-cell reconstitution after alpha-beta-depleted transplantation in children. Unique molecular identifiers featured in how the TCRbeta library was prepared. MiXCR, applied by TCRdb to the PCR reads, yields one record per CDR3 protein. The table lists about 540,000 distinct CDR3 sequences, roughly 30% of them singletons, with 35% to 40% in the top ten. Sample: PBMCs, taken before TCRalphabeta/CD19-depleted stem cell transplant. The receptors come from a boy under three years old with Wiskott-Aldrich syndrome, due to receive a stem cell transplant.

This clonotype was observed at least ten times. The genes are TRBV5-1 and TRBJ2-1; TRBD2 matches 13 bases. V shed 0 bases and J 0 bases; nucleotides not matched to a gene: 9. The CDR3 runs 20 residues. Germline V gene sequence: CDR1 SGHRS, CDR2 YFSETQ. CDR3 DNA sequence: TGCGCCAGCAGCTTGGTTGTACTAGCGGGAGGGCCGAGCTCCTACAATGAGCAGTTCTTC. It is translated as CASSLVVLAGGPSSYNEQFF.

The chain couples TRBV2 to TRBJ2-2, with D uncertain. V was shortened by 6 bases and J by 0 bases, with 11 bases between the two germline ends. Per the germline V gene, CDR1 is SNHLY and CDR2 is FYNNEI. This CDR3 has 15 amino acids. The CDR3 region has the DNA TGTGCCAGCAGGGTTTGGACGGCGAACACCGGGGAGCTGTTTTTT. Protein product: CASRVWTANTGELFF.

The V and J genes are TRBV29-1 and TRBJ2-1; D gene ambiguous. Germline V gene lookup returns CDR1 SQVTM and CDR2 ANQGSEA. The V gene lost 7 bases and the J gene lost 0 bases, with 16 bases spanning the gap. This CDR3 spans 15 amino acids. The DNA for the CDR3 is TGCAGCGCCAAAGGCCCCACCGACTCCTACAATGAGCAGTTCTTC. Its protein is CSAKGPTDSYNEQFF.

The CDR3 sequence is CSAGDPGGTEAFF. CDR3 bases: TGCAGCGCTGGGGACCCTGGGGGCACTGAAGCTTTCTTT. The gene calls are TRBV29-1 and TRBJ1-1, with D perhaps TRBD1 (5 bases). Germline V gene data show CDR1 as SQVTM and CDR2 as ANQGSEA. The CDR3 totals 13 residues. The ends were cut back, 7 bases at V and 4 bases at J, with 16 bases in the middle.

CDR3 in amino acids: CASRKTWGEQYF. The CDR3 DNA reads TGTGCCAGCAGGAAGACTTGGGGCGAGCAGTACTTC. The J gene is TRBJ2-7, the V gene TRBV6-5; D gene unclear. CDR1 is MNHEY and CDR2 is SVGAGI in the germline V gene. The V and J ends lost 6 bases and 6 bases respectively, with 12 bases between them. The CDR3 totals 12 residues.

This clonotype has just a few counts. In nucleotides, the CDR3 is TGTGCCAGCAGGGGAGGCTACTCTGGAAACACCATATATTTT. It yields the protein CASRGGYSGNTIYF. This chain uses TRBV12-3 or TRBV12-4 with TRBJ1-3; D ambiguous. CDR3 length: 14 residues. With 6 bases removed from V and 0 bases from J, the gap between germline ends came to 9 bases.

This clonotype has a count of ten or more. The chain carries TRBV27 and TRBJ1-2, with D unclear. V lost 4 bases to trimming and J lost 4 bases, with 7 bases between them. Germline lookup yields CDR1 MNHEY and CDR2 SMNVEV (reference sequence). CDR3 size: 12 residues. CDR3 in amino acids: CASSSGGYGYTF. CDR3 DNA sequence: TGTGCCAGCAGTTCGGGTGGCTATGGCTACACCTTC.

This clonotype was counted between two and nine times. This chain connects TRBV29-1 to TRBJ2-5; the match to TRBD2 covers 7 bases. CDR3 length: 13 amino acids. CDR1 and CDR2 (germline): SQVTM, ANQGSEA. The V and J ends lost 7 bases and 2 bases, in that order; junction bases with no gene match: 7. The CDR3 region has the DNA TGCAGCGCTCTGGGGGAGGGTCAAGAGACCCAGTACTTC. Encoded protein: CSALGEGQETQYF.

The chain recombines TRBV27 with TRBJ1-5; weak D call: TRBD1 (5 bases). Germline-derived CDR1 and CDR2 are MNHEY and SMNVEV (reference sequence). Trimming removed 6 bases at V and 0 bases at J, with 12 bases between. The CDR3 length is 15 residues. The CDR3 region is CASRFTGHSNQPQHF. The CDR3 DNA sequence: TGTGCCAGCAGATTCACGGGGCATAGCAATCAGCCCCAGCATTTT.

This chain connects TRBV29-1 to TRBJ2-1; 14 bases are shared with TRBD2. The J segment lost 9 bases and the V segment lost 6 bases, leaving 13 bases of the junction unmatched. CDR1 and CDR2 from the germline V gene are SQVTM and ANQGSEA. CDR3 length equals 16 residues. CDR3 DNA sequence: TGCAGCGTGGGGACTAGCGGGAGCGCGCGTAGCGGTGAGCAGTTCTTC. This encodes CSVGTSGSARSGEQFF.

V and J are TRBV3-1 and TRBJ2-5; the match to TRBD1 covers 10 bases. The CDR3 extends over 15 amino acids. CDR1 and CDR2 (germline): LGHDT, YNNKEL (reference sequence). The junction had 5 bases not matched to a gene; V was cut back by 2 bases and J by 5 bases. The CDR3 reads CASSQIGTGDETQYF. The CDR3 nucleotides are TGTGCCAGCAGCCAAATCGGGACAGGGGATGAGACCCAGTACTTC.

This chain joins TRBV5-1 and TRBJ2-5, with D unclear. Trimming took 0 bases from V and 2 from J, leaving 8 bases between them. This CDR3 is 14 amino acids long. Looked up from germline, CDR1 is SGHRS and CDR2 is YFSETQ. CDR3 sequence reads: CASSLVPLQETQYF. CDR3 coding DNA: TGCGCCAGCAGCTTGGTTCCGCTACAAGAGACCCAGTACTTC.

This chain connects TRBV7-3 to TRBJ2-5, with TRBD2 identical over 10 bases. The V gene's germline CDR1 is SGHTA and CDR2 FQGTGA. The CDR3 spans 15 residues. V was pared by 4 bases and J by 2 bases, with 4 bases of the junction left unmatched. The CDR3 sequence is CASSWTSGMQETQYF. The CDR3, as DNA: TGTGCCAGCAGCTGGACTAGCGGAATGCAAGAGACCCAGTACTTC.

This chain uses TRBV28 with TRBJ2-7; possibly TRBD1 for D (6 bases). The germline V gene has CDR1 MDHEN and CDR2 SYDVKM. Trimming took 7 bases from V and 3 from J, leaving 13 bases between them. The CDR3 covers 13 residues. CDR3 amino acids: CASNTGQRYEQYF. The DNA of the CDR3 is TGTGCCAGCAATACCGGACAGCGCTACGAGCAGTACTTC.

The chain links TRBV5-1 to TRBJ2-7, with 7 bases fitting TRBD2. V shed 0 bases and J 0 bases; nucleotides not matched to a gene: 6. Germline CDR1 reads SGHRS; CDR2 reads YFSETQ. CDR3 length equals 16 residues. Written as DNA, the CDR3 is TGCGCCAGCAGCTTGGCCATGGCGGGAGCCTCCTACGAGCAGTACTTC. Residues: CASSLAMAGASYEQYF.

This rearrangement joins TRBV20-1 to TRBJ2-1; the D gene is possibly TRBD1 (5 bases). The CDR3 consists of 11 residues. Germline V CDR1 and CDR2: DFQATT, SNEGSKA (reference sequence). Trimming removed 3 bases at V and 8 bases at J, with 8 bases between. The CDR3 DNA follows: TGCAGTGCTAGGGGGCGGTATGAGCAGTTCTTC. Its protein product is CSARGRYEQFF.

This chain uses TRBV6-5 with TRBJ1-5; D uncertain. Germline V lookup: CDR1 MNHEY, CDR2 SVGAGI. V lost 4 bases to trimming and J lost 4 bases, with 8 bases between them. This CDR3 has 13 residues. In DNA form, the CDR3 reads TGTGCCAGCAGTTTCGGACCTAATCAGCCCCAGCATTTT. Protein product: CASSFGPNQPQHF.

This clonotype occurred once. The chain recombines TRBV28 with TRBJ1-5; TRBD1 is a possible D gene (6 bases). The V end lost 7 bases, the J end lost 6 bases, and 16 bases lay between the germline ends. There are 14 residues in the CDR3. Germline-derived CDR1 and CDR2 are MDHEN and SYDVKM. Written as DNA, the CDR3 is TGTGCCAGCACCCCCGGGGGGGCTCCTCAGCCCCAGCATTTT. Translating it yields CASTPGGAPQPQHF.

This clonotype turned up a few times. This sequence joins TRBV24-1 and TRBJ2-2; no clear D. The germline V and J ends were trimmed by 4 bases and 7 bases, with 9 bases remaining between them. CDR1 and CDR2 (germline): KGHDR, SFDVKD. This CDR3 has 13 residues. Here the CDR3 reads CATSDSSDGELFF. The CDR3 DNA follows: TGTGCCACCAGTGACTCCTCGGACGGGGAGCTGTTTTTT.

The chain couples TRBV7-2 to TRBJ2-3; TRBD1 matches 9 bases. CDR1 and CDR2 (germline): SGHTA, FQGNSA. V gave up 2 bases and J gave up 2 bases; unmatched junction bases: 5. The CDR3 has 16 residues. This CDR3 is CASSLTGTGHTDTQYF. The CDR3 DNA sequence: TGTGCCAGCAGCTTAACCGGGACAGGGCACACAGATACGCAGTATTTT.

This rearrangement joins TRBV5-1 to TRBJ2-1; 7 nucleotides align to TRBD2. The CDR3 consists of 15 residues. CDR1 and CDR2 from the germline V gene are SGHRS and YFSETQ. J lost 3 bases, V lost 4 bases, and 7 bases had no gene match. The CDR3 spells CASSLTSVFYNEQFF. CDR3 nucleotides: TGCGCCAGCAGCCTTACTAGCGTTTTCTACAATGAGCAGTTCTTC.

This clonotype was detected a few times. The chain uses TRBV20-1 and TRBJ1-2; D unclear. CDR1 is DFQATT, CDR2 SNEGSKA, per germline (reference sequence). This CDR3 spans 12 amino acids. Trimming removed 4 bases from V and 8 bases from J, with 14 bases in between. The CDR3 sequence is CSAIDYGPGYTF. DNA for the CDR3: TGCAGTGCTATAGATTACGGGCCCGGCTACACCTTC.

The genes are TRBV5-1 and TRBJ2-1; D might be TRBD1 (5 bases). The CDR3 is 14 amino acids. Trimming removed 1 base at V and 7 bases at J, with 12 bases between. Germline CDR1 is SGHRS and CDR2 is YFSETQ. The CDR3: CASSLPAGPNEQFF. CDR3 coding DNA: TGCGCCAGCAGCTTGCCCGCAGGGCCTAATGAGCAGTTCTTC.

This clonotype occurred a few times. This chain links TRBV20-1 with TRBJ2-3; D may be TRBD1 (6 bases). V was clipped by 5 bases and J by 1 base, with 13 bases between them. Germline CDR1 reads DFQATT; CDR2 reads SNEGSKA (reference sequence). The CDR3 loop spans 14 amino acids. CDR3 region: CSAPMGAGTDTQYF. The CDR3 bases are TGCAGTGCTCCGATGGGGGCCGGCACAGATACGCAGTATTTT.

CDR3 DNA: TGCAGCGTGAAAGGACTGGCCAAAAACATTCAGTACTTC. As protein: CSVKGLAKNIQYF. J is TRBJ2-4 and V is TRBV29-1; the D gene is possibly TRBD2 (5 bases). This CDR3 region has 13 residues. Germline CDR1 SQVTM, CDR2 ANQGSEA. Trimming removed 6 bases at V and 1 base at J, with 10 bases between.

The chain carries TRBV7-9 and TRBJ1-5, with D possibly matching TRBD1 (6 bases). The V gene lost 4 bases and the J gene lost 0 bases, with 10 bases spanning the gap. Germline V lookup: CDR1 SEHNR, CDR2 FQNEAQ (reference sequence). CDR3 length equals 15 residues. The CDR3 DNA is TGTGCCAGCAGCTCCGGACAGCATAGCAATCAGCCCCAGCATTTT. Its translation: CASSSGQHSNQPQHF.

This clonotype was observed a handful of times. The CDR3 spells CASRSTGAPGGDEQYF. The CDR3 DNA sequence: TGCGCCAGCAGATCAACAGGGGCGCCAGGTGGGGACGAGCAGTACTTC. The rearrangement joins TRBV5-1 to TRBJ2-7, with 7 bases lining up with TRBD1. Germline V gene data show CDR1 as SGHRS and CDR2 as YFSETQ. The CDR3 covers 16 residues. The trim removed 5 bases at V and 5 bases at J, leaving 16 bases unmatched.

The sample holds a few counts of this clonotype. The V and J genes are TRBV4-2 and TRBJ1-1; 12 nucleotides match TRBD1. The germline CDR1 and CDR2 sequences are LGHNA and YNFKEQ. CDR3 length equals 18 residues. V was pared by 3 bases and J by 4 bases, with 12 bases of the junction left unmatched. CDR3 DNA: TGTGCCAGCAGCCAGAATCCGGGACAGGGGGCTTCTGGCACTGAAGCTTTCTTT. Its translation is CASSQNPGQGASGTEAFF.

The chain has TRBV6-1 and TRBJ2-1; 12 bases are a match to TRBD2. The CDR3 spans 16 residues. After removal of 6 bases from V and 6 bases from J, the junction contained 9 bases not matched to a gene. Germline values: CDR1 MNHNS, CDR2 SASEGT. The chain's CDR3 is CASRKTSGSGFNEQFF. The CDR3 coding sequence is TGTGCCAGCAGGAAGACTAGCGGGAGCGGATTCAATGAGCAGTTCTTC.

This clonotype occurred a few times. This rearrangement joins TRBV6-2 or TRBV6-3 to TRBJ2-1; the match to TRBD1 covers 9 bases. This CDR3 has 20 residues. The J segment lost 7 bases and the V segment lost 0 bases, leaving 19 bases of the junction unmatched. CDR1 is MNHEY and CDR2 is SVGEGT in the germline V gene. CDR3 bases: TGTGCCAGCAGTTACTCGGGGACAGGGAAGGGACTTTATAGAATTAATGAGCAGTTCTTC. This translates into CASSYSGTGKGLYRINEQFF.